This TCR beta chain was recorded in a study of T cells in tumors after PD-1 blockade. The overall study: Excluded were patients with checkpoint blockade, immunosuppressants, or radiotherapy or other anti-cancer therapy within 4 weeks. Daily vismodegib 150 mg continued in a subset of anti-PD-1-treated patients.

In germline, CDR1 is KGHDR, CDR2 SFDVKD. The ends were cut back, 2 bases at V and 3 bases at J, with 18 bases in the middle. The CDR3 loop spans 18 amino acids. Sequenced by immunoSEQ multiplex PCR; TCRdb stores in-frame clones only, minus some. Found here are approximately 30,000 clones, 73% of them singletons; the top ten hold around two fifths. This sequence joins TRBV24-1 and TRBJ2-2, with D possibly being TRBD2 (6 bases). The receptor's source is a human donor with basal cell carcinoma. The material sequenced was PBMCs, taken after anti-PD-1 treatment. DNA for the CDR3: TGTGCCACCAGTGATTCCGGGACGACTAGGAAGGACACCGGGGAGCTGTTTTTT. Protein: CATSDSGTTRKDTGELFF.